This T cell receptor (beta chain) stems from a study of blood T cells in healthy people across ages. The authors ran a second PCR of roughly 6 to 11 cycles using a sample-barcoded 5' primer and a J-beta primer mix. Using its own MiXCR run on the 5' RACE reads, TCRdb lists one record per CDR3 protein. Seen here are 550,000 to 700,000 distinct CDR3 sequences, approximately 27% observed once, and the top ten hold roughly 18%. The V gene's germline CDR1 is MGHRA and CDR2 YSYEKL. V was clipped by 2 bases and J by 6 bases; unmatched bases: 14. There are 19 residues in the CDR3. This chain links TRBV4-1 with TRBJ2-7; 15 nucleotides agree with TRBD2. This sequence originates from a woman between 70 and 85 years old in good health. Sequencing used blood. The CDR3 protein is CASSQRTSGRVPLYTEQYF. CDR3 bases: TGCGCCAGCAGCCAAAGGACTAGCGGGAGGGTCCCGCTATATACCGAGCAGTACTTC.